Each of the 4 T cell receptor beta chains below was sequenced from the same sample in a study of read filtering for tumor transcriptome and immune sequencing. Molecular barcoded adaptors covering alpha/delta and beta/gamma chains were used on around 400 ng RNA. MiXCR, run by TCRdb on the reads, gives a single entry per CDR3 protein. The table shows some 120,000 distinct CDR3 sequences, with 10% to 15% occurring only once. The sequencing sample was made of a population of CD138-negative cells sorted from bone marrow. These receptors came from a donor aged 40 or older with multiple myeloma.

Regarding this clonotype: One junction end disagrees with the germline gene, perhaps due to a read error. The chain recombines TRBV6-1 with TRBJ1-1; D is ambiguous. CDR1 and CDR2 (germline): MNHNS, SASEGT. This CDR3 is 13 amino acids long. CDR3 nucleotide sequence: TGTGCCTGCAGCCTTATATGGAACACTGAAGCTTTCTTT. This codes for CACSLIWNTEAFF.

This clonotype appeared many times. V gene TRBV4-2 combines with J gene TRBJ2-2; TRBD2 matches at 8 bases. Germline CDR1 reads LGHNA; CDR2 reads YNFKEQ. There are 16 residues in the CDR3. Unmatched junction bases numbered 5, after V lost 2 bases and J lost 3 bases. CDR3 coding DNA: TGTGCCAGCAGCCAAATTAGCGGGGAATACACCGGGGAGCTGTTTTTT. Translating it yields CASSQISGEYTGELFF.

This clonotype was counted many times. The chain employs TRBV29-1 and TRBJ2-3; no definite D call. This CDR3 is built from 13 residues. CDR1 and CDR2 from the germline V gene are SQVTM and ANQGSEA. Trimming took off 4 bases at V and 1 base at J, with 9 bases between the two ends. CDR3 amino acids: CSVGAGGTDTQYF. As DNA, the CDR3 is TGCAGCGTTGGGGCAGGCGGCACAGATACGCAGTATTTT.

This clonotype was observed many times. The chain has TRBV7-9 and TRBJ2-2; 9 bases are shared with TRBD1. The ends lost 0 bases at V and 6 bases at J; junction bases unmatched: 5. The CDR3 covers 16 residues. The germline V gene encodes CDR1 SEHNR and CDR2 FQNEAQ (reference sequence). CDR3 in amino acids: CASSLAGTGSAGELFF. The CDR3 nucleotides read TGTGCCAGCAGCTTAGCCGGGACAGGGTCCGCCGGGGAGCTGTTTTTT.